This TCR beta chain was found in a study of cytomegalovirus exposure and HLA in healthy donors. Findings and limits, study-wide: Equally common other TCR beta chains were less clonally expanded than HLA-associated ones, a later analysis found.

With regard to this clone: Its antigen is not known.

Use of 60 Vbeta and 13 Jbeta primers characterized the PCR. TCRdb keeps only in-frame clones here, not all; method: immunoSEQ multiplex PCR. The sample consists of over 50,000 clones, about 89% of them appearing once. Donors had nominal health at sampling but likely had unrecorded immune exposures. In germline, CDR1 is SGHRS, CDR2 YFSETQ. CDR3 size: 16 residues. Trimming took 4 bases from V and 0 from J, leaving 14 bases between them. Input material: PBMCs. This sequence originates from a young man in good health and CMV-seropositive. The chain joins TRBV5-1 to TRBJ2-1, with D possibly TRBD2 on 6 matching bases. The CDR3 loop reads CASSAGLFSSYNEQFF. CDR3 in DNA: TGCGCCAGCAGCGCGGGACTTTTTAGCTCCTACAATGAGCAGTTCTTC.